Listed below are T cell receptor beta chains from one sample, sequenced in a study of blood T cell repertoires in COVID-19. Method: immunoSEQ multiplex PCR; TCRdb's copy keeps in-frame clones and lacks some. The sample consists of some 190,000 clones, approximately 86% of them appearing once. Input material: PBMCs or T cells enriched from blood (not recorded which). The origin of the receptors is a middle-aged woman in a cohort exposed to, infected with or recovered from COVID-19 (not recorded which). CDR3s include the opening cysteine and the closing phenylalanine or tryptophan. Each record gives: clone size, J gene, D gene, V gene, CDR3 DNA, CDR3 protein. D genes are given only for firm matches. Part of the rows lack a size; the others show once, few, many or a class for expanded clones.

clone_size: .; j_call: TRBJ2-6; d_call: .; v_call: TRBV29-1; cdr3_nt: TGCAGCGTTGGAGACGGCAGGGTGGATGGGGCCAACGTCCTGACTTTC; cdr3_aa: CSVGDGRVDGANVLTF
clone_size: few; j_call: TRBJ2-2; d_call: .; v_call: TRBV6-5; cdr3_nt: TGTGCCAGCAGTTACGGCTACACCGGGGAGCTGTTTTTT; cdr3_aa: CASSYGYTGELFF
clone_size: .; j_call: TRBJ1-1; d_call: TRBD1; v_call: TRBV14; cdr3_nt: TGTGCCAGCAGCCGTTCAGACAGGGATGAACAGGATGAAGCTTTCTTT; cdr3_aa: CASSRSDRDEQDEAFF
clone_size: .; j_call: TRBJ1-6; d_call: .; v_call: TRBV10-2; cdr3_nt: TGCGCCAGCAGTGGCGACGCGGTACAGGGTATATTCTATAATTCACCCCTCCACTTT; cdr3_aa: CASSGDAVQGIFYNSPLHF
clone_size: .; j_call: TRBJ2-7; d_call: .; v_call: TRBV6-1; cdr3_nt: TGTGCCAGCAGTGATTCGTACGAGCAGTACTTC; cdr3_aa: CASSDSYEQYF
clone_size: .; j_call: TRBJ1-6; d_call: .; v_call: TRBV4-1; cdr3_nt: TGCGCCAGCAGCCAAGTTGCGGGGTATCATTCACCCCTCCACTTT; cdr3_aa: CASSQVAGYHSPLHF
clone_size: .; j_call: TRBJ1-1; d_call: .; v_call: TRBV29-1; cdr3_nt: TGCAGCGTTGAAGCCAAGGGGGGGATCAACACTGAAGCTTTCTTT; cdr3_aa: CSVEAKGGINTEAFF
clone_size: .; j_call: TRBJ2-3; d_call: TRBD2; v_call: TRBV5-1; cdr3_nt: TGCGCCAGCAGCTTGGTGTTAGCGGGGGACACAGATACGCAGTATTTT; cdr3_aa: CASSLVLAGDTDTQYF
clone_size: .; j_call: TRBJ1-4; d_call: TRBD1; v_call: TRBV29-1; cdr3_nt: TGCAGCGCCGTCGTGGGGGGACAGTTTAATGAAAAACTGTTTTTT; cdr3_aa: CSAVVGGQFNEKLFF
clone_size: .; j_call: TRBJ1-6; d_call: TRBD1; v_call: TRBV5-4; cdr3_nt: TGTGCCAGCAGCCAACAGGGGGGTCTATCTAATTCACCCCTCCACTTT; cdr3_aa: CASSQQGGLSNSPLHF
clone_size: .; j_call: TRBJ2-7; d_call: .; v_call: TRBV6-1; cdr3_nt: TGTGCCAGCAGTGAACCTATCAGGGCATCCTACGAGCAGTACTTC; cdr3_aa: CASSEPIRASYEQYF
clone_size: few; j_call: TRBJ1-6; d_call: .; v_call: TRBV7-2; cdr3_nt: TGTGCCAGCAGCCGGGGCGGGGGATATTATAATTCACCCCTCCACTTT; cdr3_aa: CASSRGGGYYNSPLHF
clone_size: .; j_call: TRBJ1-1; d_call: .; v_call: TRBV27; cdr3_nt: TGTGCCAGCAGTTTAACCGGGAGAAGCACTGAAGCTTTCTTT; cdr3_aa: CASSLTGRSTEAFF
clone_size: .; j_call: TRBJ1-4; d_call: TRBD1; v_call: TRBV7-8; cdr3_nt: TGTGCCAGCAGCCCAACGACAGGGTCAGGTGAAAAACTGTTTTTT; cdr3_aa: CASSPTTGSGEKLFF
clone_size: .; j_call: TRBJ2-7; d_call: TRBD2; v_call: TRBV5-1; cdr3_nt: TGCGCCAGCAGCTTGGTGGGGGGGTACGAGCAGTACTTC; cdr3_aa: CASSLVGGYEQYF
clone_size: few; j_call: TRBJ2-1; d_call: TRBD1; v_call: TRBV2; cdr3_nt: TGTGCCAGCAACAGGGGTAGGACCAATGAGCAGTTCTTC; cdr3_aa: CASNRGRTNEQFF
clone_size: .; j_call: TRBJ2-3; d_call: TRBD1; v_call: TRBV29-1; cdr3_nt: TGCAGCGTTGGACAGGGTGGGACAGATACGCAGTATTTT; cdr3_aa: CSVGQGGTDTQYF
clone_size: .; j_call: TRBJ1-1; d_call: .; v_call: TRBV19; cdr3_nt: TGTGCCAGTAGTCTGGTGGGAGGCACTGAAGCTTTCTTT; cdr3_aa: CASSLVGGTEAFF
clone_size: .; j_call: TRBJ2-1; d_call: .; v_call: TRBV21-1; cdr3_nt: TGTGCCAGCAGCACGGACAGGGGGTTTTTCTATGAGCAGTTCTTC; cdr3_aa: CASSTDRGFFYEQFF
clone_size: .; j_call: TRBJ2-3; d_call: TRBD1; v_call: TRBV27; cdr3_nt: TGTGCCAGCAGTGACAGGGTTATCCCAGATACGCAGTATTTT; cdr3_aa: CASSDRVIPDTQYF
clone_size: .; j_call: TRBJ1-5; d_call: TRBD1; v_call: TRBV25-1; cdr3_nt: TGTGCCAGCGTCGGGACAGGGTATCAGCCCCAGCATTTT; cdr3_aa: CASVGTGYQPQHF
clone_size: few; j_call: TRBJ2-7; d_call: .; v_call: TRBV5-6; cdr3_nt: TGTGCCAGCAGCTCGGTCAGACTAAACAGCTCCTACGAGCAGTACTTC; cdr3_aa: CASSSVRLNSSYEQYF
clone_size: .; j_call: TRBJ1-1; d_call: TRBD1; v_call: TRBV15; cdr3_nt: TGTGCCACCAGCAGAGCCCCGGGACAGGGGGCGCGGGGCCCTGAAGCTTTCTTT; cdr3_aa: CATSRAPGQGARGPEAFF
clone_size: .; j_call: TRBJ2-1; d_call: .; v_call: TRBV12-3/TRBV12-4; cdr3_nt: TGTGCCAGCAGTTTGCCGCTAGCGAATGAGCAGTTCTTC; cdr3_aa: CASSLPLANEQFF
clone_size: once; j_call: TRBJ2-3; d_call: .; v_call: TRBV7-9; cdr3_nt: TGTGCCAGCAGCTTAGCGGTCGGGGTTGATACGCAGTATTTT; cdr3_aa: CASSLAVGVDTQYF
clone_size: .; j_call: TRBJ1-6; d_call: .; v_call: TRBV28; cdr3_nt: TGTGCCAGCAGCCTCGACGGACAAACCTCTAACCTTTATAATTCACCCCTCCACTTT; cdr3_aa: CASSLDGQTSNLYNSPLHF
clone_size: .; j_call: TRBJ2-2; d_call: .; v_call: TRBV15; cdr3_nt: TGTGCCACCAGCACTCGAAGGGGGACCGGGGAGCTGTTTTTT; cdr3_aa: CATSTRRGTGELFF
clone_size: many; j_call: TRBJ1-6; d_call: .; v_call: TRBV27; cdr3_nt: TGTGCCAGCAGAAACTCGGGATTGGAGAGTTCACCCCTCCACTTT; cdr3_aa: CASRNSGLESSPLHF
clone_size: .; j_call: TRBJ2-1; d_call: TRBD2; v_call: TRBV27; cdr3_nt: TGTGCCAGCAGAATTTTTAGCGGGGGCGCCTACAATGAGCAGTTCTTC; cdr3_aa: CASRIFSGGAYNEQFF
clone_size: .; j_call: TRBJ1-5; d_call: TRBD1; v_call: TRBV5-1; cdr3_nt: TGCGCCAGCAGCACAGGGGGACGGGATCAGCCCCAGCATTTT; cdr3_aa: CASSTGGRDQPQHF
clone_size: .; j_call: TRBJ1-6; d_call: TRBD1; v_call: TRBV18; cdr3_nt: TGTGCCAGCTCGGAACGGGGGACAGGCAGATATAATTCACCCCTCCACTTT; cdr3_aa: CASSERGTGRYNSPLHF
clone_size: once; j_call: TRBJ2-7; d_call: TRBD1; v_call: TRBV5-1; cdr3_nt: TGCGCCAGCAGCGAGCTGGACAGGGACTACGAGCAGTACTTC; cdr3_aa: CASSELDRDYEQYF
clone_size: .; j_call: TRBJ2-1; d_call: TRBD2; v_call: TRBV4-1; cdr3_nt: TGCGCCAGCAGCCAAGAGTTGGAGCGGGAGACCTACAATGAGCAGTTCTTC; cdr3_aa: CASSQELERETYNEQFF
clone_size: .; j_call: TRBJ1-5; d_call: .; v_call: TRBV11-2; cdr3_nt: TGTGCCAGCAGCTTAGGCCCCGGGGGGCCCCAGCATTTT; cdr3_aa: CASSLGPGGPQHF
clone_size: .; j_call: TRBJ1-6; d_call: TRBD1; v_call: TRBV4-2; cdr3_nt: TGTGCCAGCAGCCAAGGGCAGGGGGATGGCTCACCCCTCCACTTT; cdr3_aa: CASSQGQGDGSPLHF
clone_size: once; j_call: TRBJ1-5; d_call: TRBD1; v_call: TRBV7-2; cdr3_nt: TGTGCCAGCAGCTTATGGAGACAGGGGAATCAGCCCCAGCATTTT; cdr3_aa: CASSLWRQGNQPQHF
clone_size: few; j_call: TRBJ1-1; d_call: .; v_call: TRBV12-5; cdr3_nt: TGTGCTAGTGGAACCCCAGGGTTTGGCACTGAAGCTTTCTTT; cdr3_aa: CASGTPGFGTEAFF
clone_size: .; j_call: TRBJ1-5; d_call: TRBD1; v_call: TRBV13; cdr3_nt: TGTGCCAGCAGCTTAGGTCCAGGGGGCCTTTACAGTCAGCCCCAGCATTTT; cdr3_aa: CASSLGPGGLYSQPQHF
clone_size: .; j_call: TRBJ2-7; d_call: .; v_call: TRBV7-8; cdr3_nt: TGTGCCAGCAGCCTACAGGGCGGGAGTGGCTACGAGCAGTACTTC; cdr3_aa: CASSLQGGSGYEQYF
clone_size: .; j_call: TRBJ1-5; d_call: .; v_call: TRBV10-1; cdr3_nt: TGCGCCAGCAGGCCTCTTCGACAGGGCAATCAGCCCCAGCATTTT; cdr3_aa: CASRPLRQGNQPQHF
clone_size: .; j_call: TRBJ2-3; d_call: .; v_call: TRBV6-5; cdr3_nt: TGTGCCACCGGCCTAGAGAACACAGATACGCAGTATTTT; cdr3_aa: CATGLENTDTQYF
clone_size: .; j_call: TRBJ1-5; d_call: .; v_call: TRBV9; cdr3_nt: TGTGCCAGCAGCCCAGAGGGATCAAGCAATCAGCCCCAGCATTTT; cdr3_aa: CASSPEGSSNQPQHF
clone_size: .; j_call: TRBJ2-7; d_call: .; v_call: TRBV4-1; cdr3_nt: TGCGCCAGCAGCCAAGATCCCACAGGGCCCGAGCAGTACTTC; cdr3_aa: CASSQDPTGPEQYF